The 9 T cell receptor beta chains reported below all come from one sample, sequenced in a study of regulatory T cells in long-lasting Graves disease. Indicated time point: newly diagnosed GD, antithyroid drugs for less than 3 months. From RNA extracted from PBMCs, the TCR library was made. Arm-PCR of CDR3 regions and iRepertoire HTBI primers were the basis on which TCR beta libraries were built. TCRdb passed the multiplex PCR reads through MiXCR, listing each CDR3 protein once. The table has about 500,000 distinct CDR3 sequences, about 16% seen once. These data also featured in a second study, about T cells in Graves' hyperthyroidism and ophthalmopathy.

The source material was peripheral blood mononuclear cells (PBMCs), sampled at new diagnosis, from a patient treated with antithyroid drugs. The source is a man in his forties with Graves disease.

This clonotype was seen many times. V usage is TRBV20-1 and J usage is TRBJ2-5, with D tentatively TRBD2 (6 bases). The V gene's germline CDR1 is DFQATT and CDR2 SNEGSKA (reference sequence). V dropped 6 bases and J dropped 5 bases, with 16 bases sitting between them. The length of the CDR3 is 13 residues. The CDR3 DNA sequence: TGCAGTGCCGATCTGCGGGGAGACGAGACCCAGTACTTC. This sequence encodes CSADLRGDETQYF.

In this sample, this clonotype turned up many times. The V and J genes are TRBV7-9 and TRBJ2-7, with 14 bases fitting TRBD2. Germline CDR1 and CDR2: SEHNR and FQNEAQ (reference sequence). This CDR3 spans 16 amino acids. The J segment lost 6 bases and the V segment lost 3 bases, leaving 7 bases of the junction unmatched. The CDR3 region has the DNA TGTGCCAGCAGCTTCGGACTAGCGGGAGGAAGGGGCGAGCAGTACTTC. This gives the protein CASSFGLAGGRGEQYF.

The CDR3 region is CASSVEGLGGEAFF. CDR3 nucleotide sequence: TGTGCCAGCAGCGTAGAAGGTTTAGGGGGCGAAGCTTTCTTT. This chain uses TRBV9 with TRBJ1-1; 7 nucleotides match TRBD1. The ends lost 0 bases at V and 8 bases at J; junction bases unmatched: 7. In germline, CDR1 is SGDLS, CDR2 YYNGEE. There are 14 residues in the CDR3.

The chain uses TRBV5-5 and TRBJ2-7, with TRBD1 as a possible D gene (6 bases). Between the trimmed V and J ends, which lost 4 bases and 4 bases, there was a span of 18 bases. The CDR3 runs 15 residues. Germline V gene lookup returns CDR1 SGHKS and CDR2 YYEKEE (reference sequence). CDR3 region: CASSRAGTSLYEQYF. CDR3 nucleotide sequence: TGTGCCAGCAGCCGAGCCGGGACATCCTTGTACGAGCAGTACTTC.

This clonotype showed up many times. V gene TRBV11-2 combines with J gene TRBJ2-3; 11 bases align to TRBD2. V dropped 4 bases and J dropped 0; count of bases not matched to a gene: 6. Germline V gene lookup returns CDR1 SGHAT and CDR2 FQNNGV. CDR3 size: 17 residues. In DNA form, the CDR3 reads TGTGCCAGCAGCTCCCTCCTAGCGGGAGGAAGCACAGATACGCAGTATTTT. This encodes CASSSLLAGGSTDTQYF.

The J gene is TRBJ1-3, the V gene TRBV5-1; the D is unclear. Per the germline V gene, CDR1 is SGHRS and CDR2 is YFSETQ. V was cut by 0 bases and J by 0 bases, with 7 bases left in between. The CDR3 consists of 15 residues. The CDR3 region is CASSLGRTSGNTIYF. In nucleotides, the CDR3 is TGCGCCAGCAGCTTGGGTCGGACCTCTGGAAACACCATATATTTT.

This clonotype was seen at least ten times. The rearrangement links TRBV28 to TRBJ2-2, with D possibly called TRBD1 or TRBD2 (5 bases each). Between the trimmed V and J ends, which lost 4 bases and 3 bases, there was a span of 15 bases. The germline V gene encodes CDR1 MDHEN and CDR2 SYDVKM. The CDR3 runs to 16 residues. The CDR3 region is CASSSHRDPHTGELFF. CDR3 sequence (DNA): TGTGCCAGCAGTTCCCACCGGGACCCACACACCGGGGAGCTGTTTTTT.

The chain combines TRBV6-5 with TRBJ1-4; D gene uncertain. Trimming left V 4 bases short and J 8 bases short, with 14 bases between. The CDR3 is made up of 14 amino acids. Germline CDR1 MNHEY, CDR2 SVGAGI. This CDR3 is CASSLIRGEEKLFF. Here the CDR3 DNA reads TGTGCCAGCAGTTTAATTCGGGGTGAAGAAAAACTGTTTTTT.

V gene TRBV14 combines with J gene TRBJ1-1; 8 nucleotides match TRBD1. The V and J ends lost 0 bases and 3 bases, in that order; junction bases with no gene match: 6. The CDR3 is 16 residues long. The germline gives CDR1 SGHDN, CDR2 FVKESK. Written as DNA, the CDR3 is TGTGCCAGCAGCCAAGAACAATTCAGGGGGCACACTGAAGCTTTCTTT. Protein sequence: CASSQEQFRGHTEAFF.